This entry features one T cell receptor beta chain sequence. This clone has just one count. No cognate antigen has been identified for it. Base qualities are not at hand, and no much larger clone is one base apart. The data stem from a study of siplizumab effects on memory and regulatory T cells (dated by TCRdb to between 2018 and 2020). In the study overall: The study looked at the effect of siplizumab, an anti-CD2 antibody, on alloreactive T-cell subsets in allogeneic mixed lymphocyte reactions made from human PBMCs. What the study reported, not specific to this receptor: Among mappable alloreactive CD4+ clones, the Treg-derived fraction averaged around 69% with siplizumab versus roughly 29% in control reactions. The cumulative frequency of alloreactive sequences traceable to unstimulated CD4+ memory T cells was significantly reduced by siplizumab. Because sequences below about 10^-5 frequency were poorly captured, only a minor fraction of alloreactive clones could be mapped to unstimulated subsets. Compared with memory T cells, unstimulated naive T cells appeared more diverse, and naive cells seemed to make a substantial contribution to the alloresponse. A naive or memory phenotype could not be assigned to roughly 75-96% of proliferating CD4+ or CD8+ clones. The suppressive function of proliferating Tregs from siplizumab cultures was not functionally confirmed.

For CDR1 and CDR2, the germline V gene (reference sequence) lists LNHDA and SQIVND. Measured from the cysteine to the phenylalanine, the CDR3 is 13 residues long. Solely the CDR3 DNA is kept, with 39 bases framed from the first base. V and J lose 1 base and 5 bases, and a span of 8 bases separates them. Library construction relied on the immunoSEQ multiplex PCR assay. About 10^5 TCR templates per sample were assayed by the deep sequencing platform. Genomic DNA extracted from sorted T cells was the material used for TCRbeta CDR3 sequencing. As for the authors' bioinformatics: The R programming language was used for clonal analysis of TCRbeta CDR3 data. Unstimulated samples were compared with post-reaction CFSE-low samples to define alloreactive CD4+ and CD8+ clones. Alloreactive CD4+ clones were assigned to regulatory or non-regulatory origin by matching sequences to sorted unstimulated Treg and non-Treg repertoires. Imported from immuneACCESS, the table was reduced by TCRdb to in-frame sequences with V and J called. These copies leave out some clones; in studies compared against another copy, an unresolved V gene accounts for under half, and the cause of the remainder is not known. V and J calls and clone size come straight from that table; D and trimming were deduced from the DNA. The sample table holds just over 50,000 clones, of which 95% to 97% were seen once. The ten largest clones take up approximately 0.6% of the sample.

In a few donor pairs, further sequencing was done on unstimulated CD8+ naive, CD4+ memory, CD8+ TEMRA, CD4+ naive and CD8+ effector memory subsets. Sorted unstimulated T cells and proliferating T cells recovered from mixed lymphocyte reactions were subjected to TCRbeta CDR3 sequencing. Fresh whole blood from fewer than 11 HLA-typed healthy donors was used to isolate PBMCs. The sequence is built from TRBV19 and TRBJ1-2; no D gene is confidently identified. Material for sequencing was naive CD4+ T cells sorted from blood. The cell subset or site tag for this specimen amounts to: unstimulated naive T cells. This receptor was identified in a human donor in good health. The CDR3 here reads CASSIGFRYGYTF. The DNA sequence is TGTGCCAGTAGTATAGGGTTTCGGTATGGCTACACCTTC. This CDR3, with the reference TRBV19 and TRBJ1-2 proteins standing in past its ends, gives the full variable domain DGGITQSPKYLFRKEGQNVTLSCEQNLNHDAMYWYRQDPGQGLRLIYYSQIVNDFQKGDIAEGYSVSREKKESFPLTVTSAQKNPTAFYLCASSIGFRYGYTFGSGTRLTVV.